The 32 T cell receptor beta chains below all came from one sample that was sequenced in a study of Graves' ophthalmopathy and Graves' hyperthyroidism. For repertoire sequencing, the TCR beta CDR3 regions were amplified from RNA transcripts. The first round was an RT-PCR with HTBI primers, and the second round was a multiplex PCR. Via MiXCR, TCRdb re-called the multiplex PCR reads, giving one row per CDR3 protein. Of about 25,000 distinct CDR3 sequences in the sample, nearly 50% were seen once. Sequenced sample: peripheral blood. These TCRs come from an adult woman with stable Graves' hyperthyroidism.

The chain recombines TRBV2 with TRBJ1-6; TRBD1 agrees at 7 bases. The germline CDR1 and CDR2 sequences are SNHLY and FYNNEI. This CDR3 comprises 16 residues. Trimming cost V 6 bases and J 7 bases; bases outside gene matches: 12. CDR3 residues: CASRGLPGQQNSPLHF. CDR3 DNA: TGTGCCAGCAGGGGGCTTCCGGGACAGCAAAATTCACCCCTCCACTTT.

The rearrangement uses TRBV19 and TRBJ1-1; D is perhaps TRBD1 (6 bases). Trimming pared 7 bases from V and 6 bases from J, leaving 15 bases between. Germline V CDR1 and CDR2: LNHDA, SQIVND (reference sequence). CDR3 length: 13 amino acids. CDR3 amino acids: CASTSSGAAEAFF. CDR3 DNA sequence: TGTGCCAGTACTTCTTCAGGGGCTGCTGAAGCTTTCTTT.

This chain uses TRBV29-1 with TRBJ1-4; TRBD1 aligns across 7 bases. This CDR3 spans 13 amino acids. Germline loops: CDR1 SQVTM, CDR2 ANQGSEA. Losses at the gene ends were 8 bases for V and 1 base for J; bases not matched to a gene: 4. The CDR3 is CSMAGGTNEKLFF. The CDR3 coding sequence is TGCAGCATGGCAGGGGGAACTAATGAAAAACTGTTTTTT. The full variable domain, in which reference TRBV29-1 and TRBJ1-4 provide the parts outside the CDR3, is SAVISQKPSRDICQRGTSLTIQCQVDSQVTMMFWYRQQPGQSLTLIATANQGSEATYESGFVIDKFPISRPNLTFSTLTVSNMSPEDSSIYLCSMAGGTNEKLFFGSGTQLSVL.

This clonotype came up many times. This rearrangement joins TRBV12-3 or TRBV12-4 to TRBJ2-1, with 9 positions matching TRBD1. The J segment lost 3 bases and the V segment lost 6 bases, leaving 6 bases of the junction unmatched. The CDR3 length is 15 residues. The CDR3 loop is CASSIQGANYNEQFF. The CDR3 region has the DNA TGTGCCAGCAGCATACAGGGGGCGAACTACAATGAGCAGTTCTTC.

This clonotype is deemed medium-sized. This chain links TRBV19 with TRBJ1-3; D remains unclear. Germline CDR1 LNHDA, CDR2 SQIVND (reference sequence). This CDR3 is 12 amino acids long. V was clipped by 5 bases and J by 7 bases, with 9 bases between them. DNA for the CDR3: TGTGCCAGTAGTCCTAACGGGAACACCATATATTTT. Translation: CASSPNGNTIYF.

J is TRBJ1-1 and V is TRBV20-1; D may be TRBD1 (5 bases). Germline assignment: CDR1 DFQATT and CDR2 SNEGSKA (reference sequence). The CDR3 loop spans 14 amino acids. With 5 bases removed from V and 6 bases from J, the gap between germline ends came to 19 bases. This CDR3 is CSARVETGFAEAFF. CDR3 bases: TGCAGTGCTCGAGTAGAAACAGGTTTCGCTGAAGCTTTCTTT.

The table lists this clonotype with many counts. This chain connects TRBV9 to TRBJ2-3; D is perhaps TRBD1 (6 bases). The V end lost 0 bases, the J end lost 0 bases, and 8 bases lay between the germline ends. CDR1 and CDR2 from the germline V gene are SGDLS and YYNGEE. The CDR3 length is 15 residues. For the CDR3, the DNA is TGTGCCAGCAGCGTAGGGACAGCGAGCACAGATACGCAGTATTTT. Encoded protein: CASSVGTASTDTQYF.

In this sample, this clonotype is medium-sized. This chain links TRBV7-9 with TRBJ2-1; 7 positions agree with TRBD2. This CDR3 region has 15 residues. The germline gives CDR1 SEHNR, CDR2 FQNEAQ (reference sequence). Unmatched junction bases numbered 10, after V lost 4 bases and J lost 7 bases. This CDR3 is CASSYLEQGGNEQFF. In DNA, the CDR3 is TGTGCCAGCAGCTACCTTGAGCAGGGAGGGAATGAGCAGTTCTTC.

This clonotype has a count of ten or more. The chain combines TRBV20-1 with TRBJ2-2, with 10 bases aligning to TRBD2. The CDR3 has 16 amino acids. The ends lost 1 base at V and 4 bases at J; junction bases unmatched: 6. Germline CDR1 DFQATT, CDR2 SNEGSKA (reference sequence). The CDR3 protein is CSARAAGGPVTGELFF. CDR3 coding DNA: TGCAGTGCTAGAGCAGCGGGAGGGCCGGTCACCGGGGAGCTGTTTTTT.

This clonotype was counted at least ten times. The CDR3 here is CAGFGGFLNTEAFF. The CDR3, as DNA: TGTGCCGGGTTTGGGGGTTTTCTGAACACTGAAGCTTTCTTT. The chain has TRBV30 and TRBJ1-1; D is perhaps TRBD1 (5 bases). Per germline, CDR1 GTSNPN and CDR2 SVGIG (reference sequence). The V gene lost 8 bases and the J gene lost 0 bases, with 16 bases spanning the gap. The CDR3 is 14 residues long.

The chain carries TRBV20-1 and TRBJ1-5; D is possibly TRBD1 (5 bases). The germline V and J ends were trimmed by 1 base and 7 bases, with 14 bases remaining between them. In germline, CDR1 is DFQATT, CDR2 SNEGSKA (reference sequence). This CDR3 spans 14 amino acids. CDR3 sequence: CSARGTEGRQPQHF. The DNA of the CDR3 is TGCAGTGCTAGAGGTACAGAGGGGAGACAGCCCCAGCATTTT.

The CDR3 DNA sequence: TGCGCCAGCAGCTTTAATGGTGGACTCACAGATACGCAGTATTTT. Translated, it gives CASSFNGGLTDTQYF. The V gene is TRBV5-1, the J gene TRBJ2-3; a weak D match, TRBD2 (5 bases). This CDR3 has 15 residues. With 2 bases removed from V and 2 bases from J, the gap between germline ends came to 12 bases. Germline V gives CDR1 SGHRS, CDR2 YFSETQ.

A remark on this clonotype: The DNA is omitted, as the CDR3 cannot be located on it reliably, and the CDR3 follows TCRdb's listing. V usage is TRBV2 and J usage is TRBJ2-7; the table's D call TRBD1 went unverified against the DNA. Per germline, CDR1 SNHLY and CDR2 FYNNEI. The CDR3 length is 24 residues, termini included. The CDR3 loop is CAHPEDSSFYICSAPFYRAYEQYF.

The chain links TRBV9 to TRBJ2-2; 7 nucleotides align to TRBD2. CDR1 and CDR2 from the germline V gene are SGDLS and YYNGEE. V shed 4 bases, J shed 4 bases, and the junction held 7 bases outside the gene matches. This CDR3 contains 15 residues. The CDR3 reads CASSSRTRSTGELFF. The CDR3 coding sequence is TGTGCCAGCAGCTCCCGGACTAGGAGCACCGGGGAGCTGTTTTTT.

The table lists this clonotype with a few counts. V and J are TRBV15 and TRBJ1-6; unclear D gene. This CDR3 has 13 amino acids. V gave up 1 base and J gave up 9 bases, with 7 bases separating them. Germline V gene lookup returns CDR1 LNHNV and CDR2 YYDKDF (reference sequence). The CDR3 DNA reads TGTGCCACCAGCAGAGTTGGCGGTTCACCCCTCCACTTT. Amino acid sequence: CATSRVGGSPLHF.

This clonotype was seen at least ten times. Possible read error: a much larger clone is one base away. The CDR3 DNA sequence: TGTGCCAGCAGCGTTCGTACAGCTCCCTCTTACGGGCAGTACTTC. It codes for CASSVRTAPSYGQYF. This chain uses TRBV9 with TRBJ2-7; no clear D. Germline assignment: CDR1 SGDLS and CDR2 YYNGEE. CDR3 size: 15 residues.

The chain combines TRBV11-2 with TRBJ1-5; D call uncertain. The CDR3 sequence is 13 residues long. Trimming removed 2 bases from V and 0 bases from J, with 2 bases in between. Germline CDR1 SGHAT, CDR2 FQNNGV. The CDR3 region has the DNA TGTGCCAGCAGCTTAAGTAGCAATCAGCCCCAGCATTTT. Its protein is CASSLSSNQPQHF.

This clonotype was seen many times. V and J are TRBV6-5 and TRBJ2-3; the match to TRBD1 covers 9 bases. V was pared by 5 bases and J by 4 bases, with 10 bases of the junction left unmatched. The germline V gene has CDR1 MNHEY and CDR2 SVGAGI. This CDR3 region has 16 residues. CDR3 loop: CASSRNRDRVPDTQYF. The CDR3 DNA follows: TGTGCCAGCAGTAGGAACCGGGACAGGGTGCCAGATACGCAGTATTTT.

This CDR3 reads CSVDRVGELFF. The DNA of the CDR3 is TGCAGCGTTGACAGGGTTGGGGAGCTGTTTTTT. The V call is TRBV29-1, the J call TRBJ2-2; TRBD1 is a possible D gene (5 bases). The V gene lost 3 bases and the J gene lost 8 bases, with 7 bases spanning the gap. There are 11 residues in the CDR3. The germline V gene encodes CDR1 SQVTM and CDR2 ANQGSEA.

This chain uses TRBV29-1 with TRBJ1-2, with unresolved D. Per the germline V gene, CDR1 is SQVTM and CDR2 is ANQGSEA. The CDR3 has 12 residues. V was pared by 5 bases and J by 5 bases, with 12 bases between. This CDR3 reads CSVPRLEYGYTF. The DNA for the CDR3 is TGCAGCGTTCCCCGACTCGAGTATGGCTACACCTTC. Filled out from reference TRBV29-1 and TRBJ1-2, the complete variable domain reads SAVISQKPSRDICQRGTSLTIQCQVDSQVTMMFWYRQQPGQSLTLIATANQGSEATYESGFVIDKFPISRPNLTFSTLTVSNMSPEDSSIYLCSVPRLEYGYTFGSGTRLTVV.

The CDR3 protein is CASSEWGTEAFF. The CDR3 DNA reads TGTGCCAGCAGTGAATGGGGAACTGAAGCTTTCTTT. The chain is built from TRBV6-1 and TRBJ1-1; D remains ambiguous. Looked up from germline, CDR1 is MNHNS and CDR2 is SASEGT. V dropped 2 bases and J dropped 5 bases, with 6 bases sitting between them. This CDR3 comprises 12 residues.

Here the CDR3 reads CASSDDRGQPQHF. The CDR3 DNA reads TGTGCCAGCAGTGATGACAGGGGGCAGCCCCAGCATTTT. The rearrangement joins TRBV2 to TRBJ1-5; 9 bases agree with TRBD1. Per germline, CDR1 SNHLY and CDR2 FYNNEI. The CDR3 sequence is 13 residues long. J was trimmed by 7 bases and V by 3 bases; bases with no gene match: 1.

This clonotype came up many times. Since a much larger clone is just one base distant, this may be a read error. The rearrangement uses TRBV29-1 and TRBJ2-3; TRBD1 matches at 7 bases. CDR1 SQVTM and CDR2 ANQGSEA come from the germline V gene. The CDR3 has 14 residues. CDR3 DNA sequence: TGCAGCGCAAGGGACAGAGGTAGCACAGATATGCAGTATTTT. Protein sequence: CSARDRGSTDMQYF.

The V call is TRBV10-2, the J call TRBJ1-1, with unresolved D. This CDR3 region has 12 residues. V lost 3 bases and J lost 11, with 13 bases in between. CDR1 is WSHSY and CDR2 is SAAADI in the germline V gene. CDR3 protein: CASSDDSLEAFF. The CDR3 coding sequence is TGCGCCAGCAGTGACGACTCCCTTGAGGCTTTCTTT.

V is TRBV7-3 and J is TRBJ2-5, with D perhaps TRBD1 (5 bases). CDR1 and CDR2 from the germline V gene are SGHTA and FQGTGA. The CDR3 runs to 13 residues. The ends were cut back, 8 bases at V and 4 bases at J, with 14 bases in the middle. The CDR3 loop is CASQRGQGETQYF. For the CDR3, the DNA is TGTGCCAGCCAAAGGGGCCAAGGAGAGACCCAGTACTTC. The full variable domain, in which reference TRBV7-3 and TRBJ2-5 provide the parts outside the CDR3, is GAGVSQTPSNKVTEKGKYVELRCDPISGHTALYWYRQSLGQGPEFLIYFQGTGAADDSGLPNDRFFAVRPEGSVSTLKIQRTERGDSAVYLCASQRGQGETQYFGPGTRLLVL.

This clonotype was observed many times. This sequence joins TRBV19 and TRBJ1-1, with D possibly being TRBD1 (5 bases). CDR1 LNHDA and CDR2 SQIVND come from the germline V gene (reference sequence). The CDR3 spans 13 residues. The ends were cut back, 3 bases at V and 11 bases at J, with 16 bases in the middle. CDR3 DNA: TGTGCCAGTAGTATGAATTCGGCAGGGAGGGCTTTCTTT. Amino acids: CASSMNSAGRAFF.

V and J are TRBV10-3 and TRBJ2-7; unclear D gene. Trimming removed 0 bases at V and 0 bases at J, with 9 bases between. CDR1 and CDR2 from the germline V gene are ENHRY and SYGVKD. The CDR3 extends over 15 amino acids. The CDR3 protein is CAISESQSGSYEQYF. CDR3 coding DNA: TGTGCCATCAGTGAGTCCCAGTCAGGCTCCTACGAGCAGTACTTC.

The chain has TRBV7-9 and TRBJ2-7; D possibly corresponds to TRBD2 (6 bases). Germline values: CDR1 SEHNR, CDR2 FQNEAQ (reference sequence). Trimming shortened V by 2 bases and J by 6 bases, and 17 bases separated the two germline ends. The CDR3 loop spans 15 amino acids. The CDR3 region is CASSLLPDGGIEQYF. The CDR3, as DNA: TGTGCCAGCAGCTTACTCCCTGATGGGGGGATCGAGCAGTACTTC.

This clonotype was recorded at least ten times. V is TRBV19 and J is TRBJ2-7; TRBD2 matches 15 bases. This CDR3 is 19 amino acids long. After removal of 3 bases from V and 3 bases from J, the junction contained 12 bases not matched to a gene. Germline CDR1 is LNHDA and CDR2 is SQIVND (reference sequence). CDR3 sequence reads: CASSILARTSGRAFYEQYF. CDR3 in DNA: TGTGCCAGTAGTATTTTGGCTAGGACTAGCGGGAGGGCCTTCTACGAGCAGTACTTC.

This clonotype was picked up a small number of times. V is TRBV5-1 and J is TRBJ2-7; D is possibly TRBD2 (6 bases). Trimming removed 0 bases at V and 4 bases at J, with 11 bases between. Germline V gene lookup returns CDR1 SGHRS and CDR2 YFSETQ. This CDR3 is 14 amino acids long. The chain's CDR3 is CASSLEQAGYEQYF. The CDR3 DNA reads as TGCGCCAGCAGCTTGGAACAAGCGGGTTACGAGCAGTACTTC.

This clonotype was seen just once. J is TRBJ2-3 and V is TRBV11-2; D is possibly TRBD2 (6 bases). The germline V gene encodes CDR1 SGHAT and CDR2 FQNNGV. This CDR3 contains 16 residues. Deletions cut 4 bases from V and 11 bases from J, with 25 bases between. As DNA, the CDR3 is TGTGCCAGCAGCTCAACCAGGGCGGGGAGGTACAATGAGCAGTATTTT. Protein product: CASSSTRAGRYNEQYF.

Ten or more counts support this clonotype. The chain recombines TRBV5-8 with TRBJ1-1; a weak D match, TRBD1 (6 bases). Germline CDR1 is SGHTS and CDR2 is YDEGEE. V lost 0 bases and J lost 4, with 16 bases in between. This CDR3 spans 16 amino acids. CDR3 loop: CASSLGRGARSTEAFF. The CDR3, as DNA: TGTGCCAGCAGCTTGGGGCGGGGGGCGCGCAGCACTGAAGCTTTCTTT.